One T cell receptor beta chain is described in this entry. Germline lookup yields CDR1 MNHEY and CDR2 SMNVEV (reference sequence). The length of the CDR3 is 14 residues. The V and J ends lost 5 bases and 5 bases, in that order; junction bases with no gene match: 6. This entry belongs to a study of cytomegalovirus exposure and HLA in healthy donors. The PCR made use of 60 Vbeta and 13 Jbeta primers. The table came from immunoSEQ multiplex PCR; TCRdb's copy has only in-frame clones and leaves some out. The table shows 200,000 to 300,000 clones, with approximately 85% occurring only once. The clonotype comes from a woman between 35 and 50 years old in good health and CMV-seropositive. Sequencing was done on a sample of PBMCs. V gene TRBV27 combines with J gene TRBJ2-7; 10 nucleotides match TRBD1. This CDR3 reads CASSPGQGYHEQYF. The DNA for the CDR3 is TGTGCCAGCAGTCCGGGACAGGGGTACCACGAGCAGTACTTC.